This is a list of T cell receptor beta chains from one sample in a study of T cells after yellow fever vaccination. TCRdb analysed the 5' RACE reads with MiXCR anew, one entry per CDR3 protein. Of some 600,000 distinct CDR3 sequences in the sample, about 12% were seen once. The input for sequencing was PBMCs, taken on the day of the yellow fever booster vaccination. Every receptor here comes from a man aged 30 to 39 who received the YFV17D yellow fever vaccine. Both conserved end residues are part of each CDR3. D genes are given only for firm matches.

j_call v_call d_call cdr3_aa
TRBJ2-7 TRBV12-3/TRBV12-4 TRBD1 CASAGDRAYEQYF
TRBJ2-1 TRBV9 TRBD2 CASSKDRAGDEQFF
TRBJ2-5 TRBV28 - CASSTPTTETQYF
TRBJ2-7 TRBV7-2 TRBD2 CASSMSVAGHEQYF
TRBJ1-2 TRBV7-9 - CASSLFITGTYGYTF
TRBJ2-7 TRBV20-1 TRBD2 CSVRDSGASGISYEQYF
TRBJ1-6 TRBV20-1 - CSAPSWRNNNSPLHF
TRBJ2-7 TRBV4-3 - CASSQDQNSYEQYF
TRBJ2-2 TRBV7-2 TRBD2 CASSPASGSGELFF
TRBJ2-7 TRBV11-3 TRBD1 CASRPEGGGYFEQYF
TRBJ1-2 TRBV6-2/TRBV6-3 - CASSYWEDYGYTF
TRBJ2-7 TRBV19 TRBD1 CASRDRDRGYEQYF
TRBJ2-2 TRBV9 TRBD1 CASSDYTGANTGELFF
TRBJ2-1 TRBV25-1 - CASSRRGTWGQFF
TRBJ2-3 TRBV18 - CASSPLPWQGSTDTQYF
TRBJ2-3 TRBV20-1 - CSAARIGGLSDTQYF
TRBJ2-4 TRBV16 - CASSQSQNIQYF
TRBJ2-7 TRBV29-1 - CSVLADSGYEQYF
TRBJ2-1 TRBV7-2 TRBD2 CASSSWTSGSFYNEQFF
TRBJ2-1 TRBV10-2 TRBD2 CASSDTTSGSYNEQFF
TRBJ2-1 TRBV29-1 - CSVGRGNYNEQFF
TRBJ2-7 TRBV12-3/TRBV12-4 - CASSFRGLSHEQYF
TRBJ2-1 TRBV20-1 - CSAPLAGRDNEQFF
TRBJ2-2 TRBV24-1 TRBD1 CATSGRWTGAGNTGELFF
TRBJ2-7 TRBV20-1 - CSARGGIYYEQYF
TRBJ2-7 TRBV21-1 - CASSKLRDRVYEQYF
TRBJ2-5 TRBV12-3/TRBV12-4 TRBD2 CASSFTSGSFQETQYF
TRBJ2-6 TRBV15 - CATSLDGTGANVLTF
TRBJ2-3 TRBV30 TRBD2 CAWSAGTRSFTDTQYF
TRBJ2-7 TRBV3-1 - CASSIGAYEYF
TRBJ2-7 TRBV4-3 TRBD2 CASSQDGGGRAYEQYF
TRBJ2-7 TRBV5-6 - CASSLFREDSTYEQYF
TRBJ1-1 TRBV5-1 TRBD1 CASSSGTGQTEAFF
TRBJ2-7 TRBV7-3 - CASSPTVRGGEQYF
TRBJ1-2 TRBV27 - CASSLSVPGVGGYTF
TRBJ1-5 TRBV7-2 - CASSYSGQYSNQPQHF
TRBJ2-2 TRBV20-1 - CSVHRDNTGELFF
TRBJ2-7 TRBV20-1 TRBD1 CSAPGSRGLNEQYF
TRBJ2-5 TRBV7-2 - CASSSASSLIAGETQYF
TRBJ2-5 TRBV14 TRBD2 CASGLGAGVETQYF
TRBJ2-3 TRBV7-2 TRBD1 CASRPPARTGDLDTQYF
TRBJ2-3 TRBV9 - CASSVGPSADTDTQYF
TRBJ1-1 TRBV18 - CASSPPRGEAFF
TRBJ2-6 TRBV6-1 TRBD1 CASKAEDRGKAGANVLTF
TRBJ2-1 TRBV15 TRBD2 CATSSTVLAGNEQFF
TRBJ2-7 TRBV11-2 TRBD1 CASSLARRDRGYEQYF
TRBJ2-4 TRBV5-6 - CASSLLGPLRHIQYF
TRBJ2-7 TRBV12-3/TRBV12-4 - CASRLIYEQYF
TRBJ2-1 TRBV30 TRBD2 CAWSVAGVANEQFF
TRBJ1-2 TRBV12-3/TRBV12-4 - CASATRGVGGGVTSGYTF
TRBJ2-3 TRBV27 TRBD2 CASSFGSSGTSDTQYF
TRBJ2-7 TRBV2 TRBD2 CASSEYSGTFSYEQYF
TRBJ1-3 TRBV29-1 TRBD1 CSAQGGGNTIYF
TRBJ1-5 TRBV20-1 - CSASIQINQPQHF
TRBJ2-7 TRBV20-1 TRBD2 CSANVLAGAYEQYF